These 30 T cell receptor beta chains were all obtained from the same sample, sequenced in a study of chemoradiotherapy in HPV16-positive cancers. Using immunoSEQ multiplex PCR, the repertoire was profiled, and TCRdb retains in-frame clones only, with some absent. The table includes about 660 clones, roughly nine tenths detected once. Sequencing used tumor tissue, obtained from a patient who underwent chemoradiotherapy. These receptors were collected from a human donor with HPV-associated anogenital cancer.

The chain is built from TRBV7-8 and TRBJ2-5, with 8 bases matching TRBD2. V lost 0 bases to trimming and J lost 0 bases; unmatched junction nucleotides: 0. This CDR3 is 15 amino acids long. The germline V gene has CDR1 SGHVS and CDR2 FQNEAQ. The CDR3 nucleotides read TGTGCCAGCAGCTTAGCTAGCGGGGACCAAGAGACCCAGTACTTC. It encodes CASSLASGDQETQYF.

A remark on this clone: A read error may produce the germline difference seen at one junction end. For the CDR3, the DNA is TGTGCCAGCAGCGTGTACCTTCTCACAAAGTCGGGCCAACGTCCTGACTTC. Translating it yields CASSVYLLTKSGQRPDF. V is TRBV7-6 and J is TRBJ2-6; no reliable D call. The CDR3 runs 17 residues. Germline V gene sequence: CDR1 SGHVS, CDR2 FNYEAQ. The full variable domain, its missing parts supplied by reference TRBV7-6 and TRBJ2-6, is GAGVSQSPRYKVTKRGQDVALRCDPISGHVSLYWYRQALGQGPEFLTYFNYEAQQDKSGLPNDRFSAERPEGSISTLTIQRTEQRDSAMYRCASSVYLLTKSGQRPDFGAGSRLTVL.

The rearrangement uses TRBV27 and TRBJ1-5, with D possibly matching TRBD1 (5 bases). The CDR3 is made up of 14 amino acids. The ends were cut back, 4 bases at V and 3 bases at J, with 10 bases in the middle. Per germline, CDR1 MNHEY and CDR2 SMNVEV (reference sequence). The CDR3 here is CASSSSGNNQPQHF. In nucleotides, the CDR3 is TGTGCCAGCAGTTCCTCAGGGAACAATCAGCCCCAGCATTTT.

The chain carries TRBV2 and TRBJ2-2; 10 bases fit TRBD1. The germline V gene has CDR1 SNHLY and CDR2 FYNNEI. V dropped 6 bases and J dropped 8; count of bases not matched to a gene: 12. This CDR3 is built from 16 residues. DNA for the CDR3: TGTGCCAGCAGCTACATTGGACAGGGGGATCAGGGGGAGCTGTTTTTT. This sequence encodes CASSYIGQGDQGELFF.

V usage is TRBV6-6 and J usage is TRBJ1-6; D not resolved. With 0 bases removed from V and 8 bases from J, the gap between germline ends came to 5 bases. The CDR3 totals 13 residues. CDR1 is MNHNY, CDR2 SVGAGI, per germline (reference sequence). The CDR3 protein is CASSYSTDSPLHF. CDR3 DNA sequence: TGTGCCAGCAGTTACTCGACGGATTCACCCCTCCACTTT.

In this sample, this clone turned up once. The genes are TRBV11-1 and TRBJ1-1, with a weak D call TRBD1 (6 bases). The germline CDR1 and CDR2 sequences are SGHAT and FQDESV (reference sequence). The CDR3 covers 13 residues. The V end was cut by 2 bases, the J end by 5 bases, with 9 bases between. Written as DNA, the CDR3 is TGTGCCAGCAGCTTATACAGGGAAACTGAAGCTTTCTTT. Protein: CASSLYRETEAFF. Together with reference TRBV11-1 and TRBJ1-1, the CDR3 gives the full variable domain: EAEVAQSPRYKITEKSQAVAFWCDPISGHATLYWYRQILGQGPELLVQFQDESVVDDSQLPKDRFSAERLKGVDSTLKIQPAELGDSAMYLCASSLYRETEAFFGQGTRLTVV.

The chain carries TRBV7-8 and TRBJ2-7; D unresolved. V lost 1 base and J 3 bases, leaving 7 bases between the germline ends. This CDR3 is built from 13 residues. CDR1 SGHVS and CDR2 FQNEAQ come from the germline V gene. CDR3 DNA sequence: TGTGCCAGCAGCTTAGTGGTTGGCTACGAGCAGTACTTC. The encoded protein is CASSLVVGYEQYF. Supplemented by reference TRBV7-8 and TRBJ2-7, the full variable domain reads GAGVSQSPRYKVAKRGQDVALRCDPISGHVSLFWYQQALGQGPEFLTYFQNEAQLDKSGLPSDRFFAERPEGSVSTLKIQRTQQEDSAVYLCASSLVVGYEQYFGPGTRLTVT.

This chain connects TRBV7-9 to TRBJ2-2; weak D call: TRBD2 (6 bases). Germline CDR1 is SEHNR and CDR2 is FQNEAQ (reference sequence). The CDR3 is 13 residues long. V lost 4 bases and J 7 bases, leaving 10 bases between the germline ends. The CDR3 region is CASSSRLVGELFF. CDR3 coding DNA: TGTGCCAGCAGCTCCAGACTAGTCGGGGAGCTGTTTTTT.

The V call is TRBV21-1, the J call TRBJ1-2. TRBV21-1 constitutes a pseudogene. This CDR3 contains 17 residues. The CDR3 DNA sequence: TGTGCCAGCAGCAAAGGAGACGACGGGCGCCTTAACTATGGCTACACCTTC. Protein: CASSKGDDGRLNYGYTF.

The chain has TRBV19 and TRBJ1-5; 7 bases match TRBD1. This CDR3 region has 16 residues. CDR1 LNHDA and CDR2 SQIVND come from the germline V gene (reference sequence). V was clipped by 4 bases and J by 0 bases; unmatched bases: 6. The CDR3 DNA follows: TGTGCCAGTAGTAGGGGACAGTCAAATAGCAATCAGCCCCAGCATTTT. It is translated as CASSRGQSNSNQPQHF.

J is TRBJ1-5 and V is TRBV18; D unclear. Trimming stripped 3 bases from V and 0 bases from J, with 9 bases between. Germline assignment: CDR1 KGHSH and CDR2 LQKENI. The CDR3 sequence is 15 residues long. CDR3 nucleotides: TGTGCCAGCTCACCCGGCGACACTAGCAATCAGCCCCAGCATTTT. As protein: CASSPGDTSNQPQHF.

The V gene is TRBV7-8, the J gene TRBJ1-2; D is perhaps TRBD1 (5 bases). Germline CDR1 reads SGHVS; CDR2 reads FQNEAQ. CDR3 size: 13 residues. Trimming shortened V by 5 bases and J by 4 bases, and 11 bases separated the two germline ends. CDR3 sequence reads: CASSPTGAYGYTF. In DNA form, the CDR3 reads TGTGCCAGCAGCCCGACCGGGGCCTATGGCTACACCTTC.

V and J are TRBV6-1 and TRBJ1-2; weak D call: TRBD1 (5 bases). The CDR3 totals 13 residues. V shed 0 bases and J shed 5 bases, with 7 bases lying between them. From germline, CDR1 is MNHNS and CDR2 SASEGT. CDR3 amino acids: CASSEARDYGYTF. CDR3 sequence (DNA): TGTGCCAGCAGTGAAGCCAGGGATTATGGCTACACCTTC.

The CDR3 region has the DNA TGTGCCAGTAGTATACAGGGGGCTGGTGGAAACACCATATATTTT. It is translated as CASSIQGAGGNTIYF. This chain uses TRBV19 with TRBJ1-3; TRBD1 matches 8 bases. The CDR3 is 15 residues long. Germline lookup yields CDR1 LNHDA and CDR2 SQIVND (reference sequence). V was pared by 2 bases and J by 3 bases, with 3 bases of the junction left unmatched.

The chain couples TRBV7-2 to TRBJ1-1, with 7 positions matching TRBD1. The CDR3 spans 14 residues. Germline-derived CDR1 and CDR2 are SGHTA and FQGNSA. The J segment lost 9 bases and the V segment lost 7 bases, leaving 14 bases of the junction unmatched. CDR3 amino acids: CASTGGTVGGKAFF. The DNA for the CDR3 is TGTGCCAGCACAGGGGGGACTGTTGGAGGGAAAGCTTTCTTT. Based on the CDR3 plus reference TRBV7-2 and TRBJ1-1, the full variable domain is GAGVSQSPSNKVTEKGKDVELRCDPISGHTALYWYRQSLGQGLEFLIYFQGNSAPDKSGLPSDRFSAERTGGSVSTLTIQRTQQEDSAVYLCASTGGTVGGKAFFGQGTRLTVV.

This chain links TRBV4-1 with TRBJ1-5, with unresolved D. Germline V lookup: CDR1 MGHRA, CDR2 YSYEKL. The CDR3 loop spans 13 amino acids. V lost 0 bases to trimming and J lost 5 bases, with 5 bases between them. The CDR3 spells CASSQEGHQPQHF. CDR3 sequence (DNA): TGCGCCAGCAGCCAAGAGGGCCATCAGCCCCAGCATTTT.

J is TRBJ2-1 and V is TRBV5-1; D may be TRBD2 (5 bases). From germline, CDR1 is SGHRS and CDR2 YFSETQ. The CDR3 runs 14 residues. V gave up 4 bases and J gave up 5 bases, with 13 bases separating them. The CDR3 region has the DNA TGCGCCAGCAGCGAGGTACGGGGAAACAATGAGCAGTTCTTC. It specifies CASSEVRGNNEQFF.

Only a few counts were recorded for this clone. The CDR3 spells CAIRTQGAEAFF. CDR3 nucleotides: TGTGCCATCAGAACCCAGGGGGCTGAAGCTTTCTTT. The chain uses TRBV10-3 and TRBJ1-1; 7 bases fit TRBD1. The CDR3 sequence is 12 residues long. The germline V gene encodes CDR1 ENHRY and CDR2 SYGVKD. After removal of 6 bases from V and 6 bases from J, the junction contained 4 bases not matched to a gene.

This clone was counted once. V and J are TRBV28 and TRBJ2-7; D possibly matches TRBD1 or TRBD2 (8 bases each). The CDR3 contains 16 residues. Germline CDR1 and CDR2: MDHEN and SYDVKM. The ends were cut back, 5 bases at V and 7 bases at J, with 24 bases in the middle. CDR3 coding DNA: TGTGCCAGCAGTCCCCAGGGGGCGGGGGGCTTCTATGAGCAGTACTTC. It translates to CASSPQGAGGFYEQYF.

This clone appeared once. The chain employs TRBV2 and TRBJ2-1; D remains unclear. This CDR3 contains 14 residues. The V end lost 6 bases, the J end lost 0 bases, and 9 bases lay between the germline ends. CDR1 is SNHLY and CDR2 is FYNNEI in the germline V gene. CDR3 bases: TGTGCCAGCAGAGGGCGGAGCTCCTACAATGAGCAGTTCTTC. It specifies CASRGRSSYNEQFF.

The chain combines TRBV6-1 with TRBJ1-2; the match to TRBD1 covers 8 bases. The CDR3 sequence is 14 residues long. Losses at the gene ends were 1 base for V and 7 bases for J; bases not matched to a gene: 5. Per germline, CDR1 MNHNS and CDR2 SASEGT. As DNA, the CDR3 is TGTGCCAGCAGTGAAGTAGAGGACAGGGTTGGCTACACCTTC. It translates to CASSEVEDRVGYTF.

The chain couples TRBV5-1 to TRBJ2-4; D possibly corresponds to TRBD1 (5 bases). The CDR3 covers 14 residues. Trimming cost V 3 bases and J 15 bases, with 22 bases left between them. CDR1 is SGHRS and CDR2 is YFSETQ in the germline V gene. In nucleotides, the CDR3 is TGCGCCAGCAGCTCTAGGGCAGGGCAGGGAATGGCGTACTTC. The encoded protein is CASSSRAGQGMAYF.

V usage is TRBV5-1 and J usage is TRBJ1-4; no definite D call. Germline V gives CDR1 SGHRS, CDR2 YFSETQ. The CDR3 contains 15 residues. The ends were cut back, 0 bases at V and 6 bases at J, with 12 bases in the middle. The CDR3 protein is CASSLVAGGYEKLFF. CDR3 bases: TGCGCCAGCAGCTTGGTTGCGGGAGGGTATGAAAAACTGTTTTTT.

J is TRBJ2-5 and V is TRBV9, with 7 bases lining up with TRBD1. CDR3 size: 14 residues. The germline V gene has CDR1 SGDLS and CDR2 YYNGEE. Trimming at V came to 3 bases and at J to 5 bases, leaving 7 bases not matched to a gene. The CDR3 DNA reads TGTGCCAGCAGCGCCACAGGGGTCAGGGAGACCCAGTACTTC. Encoded protein: CASSATGVRETQYF.

A few counts support this clone. The chain has TRBV7-6 and TRBJ1-1, with a tentative D call TRBD1 (5 bases). The ends were cut back, 1 base at V and 3 bases at J, with 6 bases in the middle. Per germline, CDR1 SGHVS and CDR2 FNYEAQ. The CDR3 consists of 13 residues. The CDR3 coding sequence is TGTGCCAGCAGCTTAGTGGGGGACACTGAAGCTTTCTTT. It yields the protein CASSLVGDTEAFF.

V gene TRBV5-1 combines with J gene TRBJ2-1; 8 positions agree with TRBD2. From germline, CDR1 is SGHRS and CDR2 YFSETQ. The CDR3 covers 14 residues. The J segment lost 7 bases and the V segment lost 2 bases, leaving 5 bases of the junction unmatched. Here the CDR3 DNA reads TGCGCCAGCAGCTTTAGCGGGGTACAGAATGAGCAGTTCTTC. Residues: CASSFSGVQNEQFF.

The gene calls are TRBV9 and TRBJ2-1; D might be TRBD2 (6 bases). This CDR3 has 16 amino acids. Germline assignment: CDR1 SGDLS and CDR2 YYNGEE. Trimming shortened V by 4 bases and J by 9 bases, and 23 bases separated the two germline ends. The CDR3 coding sequence is TGTGCCAGCAGCCCCCAACCGGGACTGTCCATGATTGAGCAGTTCTTC. It translates to CASSPQPGLSMIEQFF.

This clone was recorded only once. The V and J genes are TRBV15 and TRBJ1-1; no clear D. V was clipped by 8 bases and J by 5 bases, with 15 bases between them. CDR3 length: 13 amino acids. Germline assignment: CDR1 LNHNV and CDR2 YYDKDF (reference sequence). The CDR3 region is CATLGASYTEAFF. CDR3 in DNA: TGTGCCACCCTCGGAGCGTCGTATACTGAAGCTTTCTTT.

V gene TRBV2 combines with J gene TRBJ1-6, with TRBD1 identical over 7 bases. The CDR3 totals 15 residues. V lost 4 bases to trimming and J lost 3 bases; unmatched junction nucleotides: 3. Germline loops: CDR1 SNHLY, CDR2 FYNNEI. The DNA of the CDR3 is TGTGCCAGCAGTGTCTGGGACAGCTATAATTCACCCCTCCACTTT. Translation gives CASSVWDSYNSPLHF.

The V call is TRBV6-1, the J call TRBJ2-7; D not certain. CDR3 length: 12 residues. The germline V gene has CDR1 MNHNS and CDR2 SASEGT. CDR3 in amino acids: CASGLSSYEQYF. The DNA for the CDR3 is TGTGCGTCCGGTTTAAGCTCCTACGAGCAGTACTTC.